This T cell receptor beta chain was captured in a study of OX40 agonist ivuxolimab in advanced cancers. About the study: Patients were dosed intravenously with ivuxolimab at 0.01 to 10 mg/kg every 2 weeks. General study findings and limits: Patients with a partial response at 0.1-3.0 mg/kg had among the lowest clonal expansion. More expanded clones were found, on average, in CD8+ than in CD4+ T cells.

Germline CDR1 and CDR2: MNHEY and SVGAGI. The ends lost 4 bases at V and 8 bases at J; junction bases unmatched: 5. The CDR3 has 14 residues. TCRdb keeps only in-frame clones here, not all; method: immunoSEQ multiplex PCR. The sample records around 68,000 clones, roughly 84% being singletons. As concerns this clone: Its matching antigen is unknown.

Sequences were derived from CD4+ or CD8+ T cells sorted from blood, sampled in a trial of the OX40 agonist ivuxolimab. The sequence derives from an adult with an advanced solid tumor such as melanoma, head and neck, liver or kidney cancer. The chain is built from TRBV6-5 and TRBJ1-6; the match to TRBD1 covers 7 bases. CDR3 in amino acids: CASSSDRVYSPLHF. The CDR3 DNA is TGTGCCAGCAGTTCTGACAGGGTTTATTCACCCCTCCACTTT.